Below, 16 T cell receptor beta chains from the same sample are listed, as sequenced in a study of blood T cell repertoires in COVID-19. Sequencing was performed with immunoSEQ multiplex PCR; in TCRdb, only in-frame clones are kept and a portion is missing. This sample has hundreds of thousands of clones; 85% occur once, and the top ten carry around 10%. Specimen: PBMCs or T cells enriched from blood (not recorded which). The source of these receptors is a woman in her forties or fifties with acute COVID-19.

The chain uses TRBV6-6 and TRBJ2-1; 7 positions agree with TRBD2. With V trimmed by 6 bases and J by 10 bases, 12 bases remained unmatched. The germline CDR1 and CDR2 sequences are MNHNY and SVGAGI (reference sequence). This CDR3 contains 14 residues. Here the CDR3 reads CASSHDIWGGEQFF. In DNA form, the CDR3 reads TGTGCCAGCAGCCATGACATTTGGGGGGGAGAGCAGTTCTTC.

The chain is built from TRBV6-5 and TRBJ2-7; D possibly corresponds to TRBD2 (6 bases). The CDR3 is made up of 14 amino acids. Trimming took off 6 bases at V and 0 bases at J, with 12 bases between the two ends. The V gene's germline CDR1 is MNHEY and CDR2 SVGAGI. CDR3 sequence reads: CASSRDGSSYEQYF. The CDR3 DNA follows: TGTGCCAGCAGCCGGGACGGGAGCTCCTACGAGCAGTACTTC.

The chain links TRBV19 to TRBJ1-2; 8 bases fit TRBD1. The CDR3 loop spans 13 amino acids. The trim removed 7 bases at V and 7 bases at J, leaving 8 bases unmatched. CDR1 is LNHDA, CDR2 SQIVND, per germline (reference sequence). In DNA form, the CDR3 reads TGTGCCAGTACCCCCGGACAGGGTGGTGGCTACACCTTC. Protein product: CASTPGQGGGYTF.

As to this clone: Within the sample, other DNA sequences also encode this same CDR3. The chain is built from TRBV6-2 or TRBV6-3 and TRBJ1-5; D remains unclear. Trimming stripped 2 bases from V and 7 bases from J, with 6 bases between. This CDR3 is built from 12 residues. Germline V gives CDR1 MNHEY, CDR2 SVGEGT. The chain's CDR3 is CASSYPSQPQHF. As DNA, the CDR3 is TGTGCCAGCAGTTACCCTTCCCAGCCCCAGCATTTT.

The chain recombines TRBV9 with TRBJ1-1, with a possible D match to TRBD1 (5 bases). Germline V CDR1 and CDR2: SGDLS, YYNGEE. The CDR3 loop spans 15 amino acids. V lost 6 bases to trimming and J lost 1 base, with 16 bases between them. DNA of the CDR3: TGTGCCAGCACCCCAGGAGGGGCGCGGAACACTGAAGCTTTCTTT. It encodes CASTPGGARNTEAFF.

This clone was detected once. CDR3 protein: CASSYSAGLSNQPQHF. DNA of the CDR3: TGTGCCAGCAGTTACTCCGCAGGACTTAGCAATCAGCCCCAGCATTTT. The rearrangement links TRBV6-5 to TRBJ1-5, with D hard to call. The V and J ends lost 0 bases and 0 bases respectively, with 9 bases between them. Germline V gene sequence: CDR1 MNHEY, CDR2 SVGAGI. The CDR3 extends over 16 amino acids.

The chain carries TRBV3-1 (or the pseudogene TRBV3-2) and TRBJ1-1, with TRBD1 as a possible D gene (6 bases). CDR3 size: 14 residues. The germline gives CDR1 LGHDT, CDR2 YNNKEL (reference sequence). Trimming removed 1 base from V and 1 base from J, with 7 bases in between. CDR3 in DNA: TGTGCCAGCAGCCAAGGGGACAAGAACACTGAAGCTTTCTTT. Translating gives CASSQGDKNTEAFF.

In its sample, this clone was seen a few times. The V and J genes are TRBV3-1 (or the pseudogene TRBV3-2) and TRBJ2-5, with D possibly being TRBD2 (5 bases). The CDR3 spans 12 residues. The V gene lost 4 bases and the J gene lost 7 bases, with 10 bases spanning the gap. From germline, CDR1 is LGHDT and CDR2 YNNKEL (reference sequence). For the CDR3, the DNA is TGTGCCAGCAGCCTACTAGTTGGGACCCAGTACTTC. This translates into CASSLLVGTQYF.

The chain couples TRBV5-4 to TRBJ1-2; D is uncertain. V dropped 0 bases and J dropped 8 bases, with 14 bases sitting between them. The CDR3 runs 14 residues. Germline V CDR1 and CDR2: SGHNT, YYREEE (reference sequence). The CDR3 DNA reads as TGTGCCAGCAGCTTGGAACAGCGGAGGATAGGCTACACCTTC. This encodes CASSLEQRRIGYTF.

The chain links TRBV7-9 to TRBJ2-6; TRBD2 is a possible D gene (5 bases). The germline V and J ends were trimmed by 8 bases and 2 bases, with 7 bases remaining between them. Germline CDR1 SEHNR, CDR2 FQNEAQ (reference sequence). This CDR3 contains 13 residues. CDR3 protein: CASEGAGANVLTF. The CDR3, as DNA: TGTGCCAGCGAGGGCGCTGGGGCCAACGTCCTGACTTTC.

The rearrangement links TRBV2 to TRBJ1-2; 9 bases align to TRBD1. Trimming cost V 8 bases and J 5 bases; bases outside gene matches: 6. Germline CDR1 reads SNHLY; CDR2 reads FYNNEI. This CDR3 comprises 13 residues. This CDR3 reads CASRTGGEYGYTF. As DNA, the CDR3 is TGTGCCAGCCGCACAGGGGGCGAGTATGGCTACACCTTC.

This chain uses TRBV27 with TRBJ2-7; 7 positions match TRBD2. With V trimmed by 4 bases and J by 7 bases, 7 bases remained unmatched. CDR3 length: 13 amino acids. Germline values: CDR1 MNHEY, CDR2 SMNVEV (reference sequence). Here the CDR3 DNA reads TGTGCCAGCAGTTATCGGACTAGGGAGGAGCAGTACTTC. Its translation is CASSYRTREEQYF.

This clone was counted between two and nine times. The chain employs TRBV2 and TRBJ2-7, with a weak D call TRBD1 (6 bases). Germline CDR1 is SNHLY and CDR2 is FYNNEI. Between the trimmed V and J ends, which lost 5 bases and 0 bases, there was a span of 11 bases. The CDR3 extends over 14 amino acids. CDR3 sequence: CASSPQGFSYEQYF. CDR3 in DNA: TGTGCCAGCAGTCCGCAGGGGTTCTCCTACGAGCAGTACTTC.

J is TRBJ2-2 and V is TRBV6-4; no clear D gene. This CDR3 is 14 amino acids long. Germline CDR1 is MRHNA and CDR2 is SNTAGT. The V end lost 3 bases, the J end lost 3 bases, and 8 bases lay between the germline ends. The CDR3 protein is CASSEAPYTGELFF. The CDR3 nucleotides read TGTGCCAGCAGTGAGGCACCTTACACCGGGGAGCTGTTTTTT.

The V and J genes are TRBV7-9 and TRBJ1-4; TRBD1 matches at 9 bases. The CDR3 is 16 residues long. Germline V gene sequence: CDR1 SEHNR, CDR2 FQNEAQ (reference sequence). After removal of 5 bases from V and 7 bases from J, the junction contained 11 bases not matched to a gene. The CDR3 DNA reads as TGTGCCAGCAGCACTGGACAGGGGTATGTCTTTGAAAAACTGTTTTTT. It yields the protein CASSTGQGYVFEKLFF.

J is TRBJ1-5 and V is TRBV15, with 8 positions matching TRBD1. The CDR3 loop spans 15 amino acids. V was pared by 3 bases and J by 2 bases, with 3 bases of the junction left unmatched. The germline V gene encodes CDR1 LNHNV and CDR2 YYDKDF (reference sequence). As DNA, the CDR3 is TGTGCCACCAGCAGCGAACAGGGGGGCAATCAGCCCCAGCATTTT. This codes for CATSSEQGGNQPQHF.